The 10 T cell receptor beta chains listed next were all sequenced from one sample in a study of PD-1 blockade in classical Hodgkin lymphoma. Every one of the patients relapsed after autologous stem cell transplantation (brentuximab vedotin exposure was variable). The method was immunoSEQ multiplex PCR; TCRdb's version includes in-frame clones alone and lacks a portion of them. The sample has about 100,000 clones; around nine tenths are singletons. The sample consisted of peripheral blood mononuclear cells (PBMCs), taken before the second cycle of nivolumab. Receptor source: a human donor with classical Hodgkin lymphoma.

The rearrangement joins TRBV6-4 to TRBJ2-2, with a weak D call TRBD2 (5 bases). The V gene lost 4 bases and the J gene lost 1 base, with 10 bases spanning the gap. Per germline, CDR1 MRHNA and CDR2 SNTAGT. This CDR3 spans 15 amino acids. The CDR3 here is CASSVDYLNTGELFF. The CDR3 nucleotides read TGTGCCAGCAGTGTAGACTACCTGAACACCGGGGAGCTGTTTTTT.

The V call is TRBV18, the J call TRBJ2-3; no reliable D call. Looked up from germline, CDR1 is KGHSH and CDR2 is LQKENI. This CDR3 has 14 amino acids. V was cut by 3 bases and J by 2 bases, with 9 bases left in between. As DNA, the CDR3 is TGTGCCAGCTCACCTAATGGGGACACAGATACGCAGTATTTT. Amino acid sequence: CASSPNGDTDTQYF.

The V call is TRBV5-1, the J call TRBJ2-3; D is possibly TRBD1 or TRBD2 (5 bases each). CDR1 is SGHRS, CDR2 YFSETQ, per germline. V was trimmed by 3 bases and J by 1 base, leaving 12 bases between them. CDR3 length: 15 amino acids. The CDR3 is CASSSGTDGTDTQYF. CDR3 coding DNA: TGCGCCAGCAGCTCCGGGACGGACGGCACAGATACGCAGTATTTT.

This clone has a handful of counts. This chain joins TRBV4-1 and TRBJ2-1, with D unclear. The CDR3 has 17 residues. The germline V gene has CDR1 MGHRA and CDR2 YSYEKL. V was clipped by 1 base and J by 2 bases, with 15 bases between them. CDR3 in DNA: TGCGCCAGCAGCCAAGTTGATATGGGGTTTACCTACAATGAGCAGTTCTTC. It translates to CASSQVDMGFTYNEQFF.

The V call is TRBV14, the J call TRBJ1-2; tentatively, D is TRBD1 (5 bases). V was pared by 0 bases and J by 5 bases, with 13 bases between. The CDR3 sequence is 15 residues long. CDR1 is SGHDN and CDR2 is FVKESK in the germline V gene. The CDR3 DNA follows: TGTGCCAGCAGCCAAGATCTGGACATCGGGTATGGCTACACCTTC. The encoded protein is CASSQDLDIGYGYTF.

The V call is TRBV7-6, the J call TRBJ1-6; TRBD1 matches 7 bases. V lost 0 bases to trimming and J lost 8 bases; unmatched junction nucleotides: 7. This CDR3 has 16 residues. CDR1 and CDR2 (germline): SGHVS, FNYEAQ. The CDR3 DNA is TGTGCCAGCAGCTTAGCGCTTAGAGGGGGCGATTCACCCCTCCACTTT. It specifies CASSLALRGGDSPLHF. Looking up the rest from reference TRBV7-6 and TRBJ1-6 gives the full variable domain: GAGVSQSPRYKVTKRGQDVALRCDPISGHVSLYWYRQALGQGPEFLTYFNYEAQQDKSGLPNDRFSAERPEGSISTLTIQRTEQRDSAMYRCASSLALRGGDSPLHFGNGTRLTVT.

The chain employs TRBV29-1 and TRBJ1-1; D is uncertain. The length of the CDR3 is 15 residues. The V and J ends lost 6 bases and 1 base respectively, with 18 bases between them. Germline V CDR1 and CDR2: SQVTM, ANQGSEA. CDR3: CSVAPRLSANTEAFF. CDR3 in DNA: TGCAGCGTCGCCCCCAGGTTGTCGGCGAACACTGAAGCTTTCTTT.

This clone was counted only a few times. The chain links TRBV7-2 to TRBJ1-2, with D unclear. This CDR3 region has 14 residues. V was pared by 0 bases and J by 5 bases, with 10 bases between. Per germline, CDR1 SGHTA and CDR2 FQGNSA. The CDR3 loop reads CASSLARDSYGYTF. The DNA of the CDR3 is TGTGCCAGCAGCTTAGCGAGGGATAGTTATGGCTACACCTTC.

A few counts support this clone. The chain has TRBV5-6 and TRBJ1-2, with D possibly being TRBD1 (6 bases). Per the germline V gene, CDR1 is SGHDT and CDR2 is YYEEEE. This CDR3 has 13 amino acids. Between the trimmed V and J ends, which lost 4 bases and 1 base, there was a span of 8 bases. The CDR3 loop is CASSTDSNYGYTF. The CDR3 DNA reads as TGTGCCAGCAGCACGGACAGTAACTATGGCTACACCTTC.

This chain links TRBV30 with TRBJ1-2; D may be TRBD1 (5 bases). V lost 8 bases, J lost 2 bases, and 18 bases lay in between. Germline-derived CDR1 and CDR2 are GTSNPN and SVGIG (reference sequence). This CDR3 has 14 residues. The CDR3 protein is CAGSLGRLNYGYTF. CDR3 nucleotide sequence: TGTGCCGGATCCCTGGGACGCCTAAACTATGGCTACACCTTC. Full variable domain (rest looked up from reference TRBV30 and TRBJ1-2): SQTIHQWPATLVQPVGSPLSLECTVEGTSNPNLYWYRQAAGRGLQLLFYSVGIGQISSEVPQNLSASRPQDRQFILSSKKLLLSDSGFYLCAGSLGRLNYGYTFGSGTRLTVV.